One and the same sample provided the 20 T cell receptor beta chains below, sequenced in a study of radiotherapy plus CTLA-4 blockade in lung cancer. Profiled with immunoSEQ multiplex PCR; TCRdb holds only in-frame clones, not every one. In the table there are around 77,000 clones, 70% to 80% of which are singletons. The sequencing used peripheral blood, collected from a patient treated with radiotherapy plus ipilimumab. The receptor set was obtained from a human donor with non-small cell lung cancer whose response to radiotherapy plus ipilimumab could not be evaluated.

This clone appeared a single time. This rearrangement joins TRBV10-3 to TRBJ1-1; D ambiguous. CDR3 length equals 12 residues. CDR1 ENHRY and CDR2 SYGVKD come from the germline V gene. Trimming pared 3 bases from V and 8 bases from J, leaving 10 bases between. The CDR3 DNA reads as TGTGCCATCAGTGAATTTTTCTCCGAAGCTTTCTTT. This translates into CAISEFFSEAFF.

This clone was observed a single time. The chain employs TRBV6-1 and TRBJ2-5, with 8 bases lining up with TRBD2. The closer fit of TRBJ2-7 to the DNA end suggests the J call may be wrong. CDR3 length: 16 residues. The germline gives CDR1 MNHNS, CDR2 SASEGT. DNA of the CDR3: TGTGCCAGCAGTGAAGCAATCGGGAGGGCCTTCCTCGAGCAGTACTTC. Translated, it gives CASSEAIGRAFLEQYF.

This clone came up a few times. The rearrangement joins TRBV10-3 to TRBJ1-2; D unresolved. The CDR3 covers 18 residues. Germline CDR1 is ENHRY and CDR2 is SYGVKD. V lost 0 bases to trimming and J lost 0 bases, with 17 bases between them. For the CDR3, the DNA is TGTGCCATCAGTGAGTCCACCTTCATGGGAGATCCTAACTATGGCTACACCTTC. This translates into CAISESTFMGDPNYGYTF.

The chain employs TRBV4-3 and TRBJ1-5, with D perhaps matching TRBD1 (5 bases). V shed 5 bases and J shed 3 bases, with 14 bases lying between them. In germline, CDR1 is LGHNA, CDR2 YSLEER. This CDR3 has 15 amino acids. The CDR3 spells CASSTQAVYNQPQHF. DNA for the CDR3: TGCGCCAGCAGCACACAGGCTGTTTACAATCAGCCCCAGCATTTT.

The chain employs TRBV30 and TRBJ1-3; D possibly corresponds to TRBD1 (6 bases). The V and J ends lost 1 base and 3 bases respectively, with 13 bases between them. The CDR3 is made up of 15 amino acids. The V gene's germline CDR1 is GTSNPN and CDR2 SVGIG (reference sequence). The CDR3: CAWSEGQNFGNTIYF. The CDR3 nucleotides are TGTGCCTGGAGTGAGGGACAAAACTTTGGAAACACCATATATTTT.

The V and J genes are TRBV19 and TRBJ1-2, with 7 bases aligning to TRBD1. CDR1 is LNHDA and CDR2 is SQIVND in the germline V gene (reference sequence). Trimming at V came to 3 bases and at J to 2 bases, leaving 3 bases not matched to a gene. The CDR3 has 14 residues. The CDR3: CASSIQDRNYGYTF. The DNA for the CDR3 is TGTGCCAGTAGTATTCAGGACAGGAACTATGGCTACACCTTC.

On this clone: A junction end diverges from the germline sequence, so it may reflect a read error. This chain uses TRBV6-1 with TRBJ1-2; TRBD1 might be the D (5 bases). The germline CDR1 and CDR2 sequences are MNHNS and SASEGT. The CDR3 loop spans 16 amino acids. The CDR3 bases are TGTGCCATCAGTGGGAGGGCGGGGGTAGCTAACTATGGCTACACCTTC. Amino acids: CAISGRAGVANYGYTF.

CDR3 nucleotide sequence: TGTGCCAGCAGCTTACCTCCGAGACAGGGTAGATCTGGGGCCAACGTCCTGACTTTC. Its translation: CASSLPPRQGRSGANVLTF. The V call is TRBV7-9, the J call TRBJ2-6; 7 positions agree with TRBD1. The CDR3 runs 19 residues. Germline V gene sequence: CDR1 SEHNR, CDR2 FQNEAQ (reference sequence). Trimming removed 2 bases from V and 1 base from J; junction bases left unmatched: 11.

The J gene is TRBJ1-5, the V gene TRBV19; 7 nucleotides line up with TRBD1. J gave up 0 bases and V 9 bases, and 5 bases lay outside the gene matches. From germline, CDR1 is LNHDA and CDR2 SQIVND (reference sequence). The CDR3 has 14 amino acids. CDR3 amino acids: CASGTVYSNQPQHF. In DNA form, the CDR3 reads TGTGCCAGCGGGACAGTGTATAGCAATCAGCCCCAGCATTTT.

Only one count was recorded for this clone. The chain links TRBV11-3 to TRBJ2-7; D may be TRBD2 (6 bases). The germline V gene encodes CDR1 SGHNT and CDR2 YENEEA. The CDR3 totals 14 residues. The V gene lost 3 bases and the J gene lost 2 bases, with 11 bases spanning the gap. CDR3 region: CASSLSGPAYEQYF. CDR3 coding DNA: TGTGCCAGCAGCTTGAGCGGGCCTGCCTACGAGCAGTACTTC.

This clone was seen a handful of times. This chain connects TRBV14 to TRBJ1-4; D is perhaps TRBD1 (5 bases). Germline lookup yields CDR1 SGHDN and CDR2 FVKESK. The CDR3 spans 15 residues. V lost 4 bases and J 7 bases, leaving 16 bases between the germline ends. CDR3 in amino acids: CASSPLMGGGEKLFF. The DNA of the CDR3 is TGTGCCAGCAGCCCCTTAATGGGGGGTGGTGAAAAACTGTTTTTT.

This chain uses TRBV20-1 with TRBJ1-1, with a weak D call TRBD1 (5 bases). The germline CDR1 and CDR2 sequences are DFQATT and SNEGSKA (reference sequence). The CDR3 loop spans 11 amino acids. V was clipped by 6 bases and J by 11 bases, with 16 bases between them. The CDR3 bases are TGCAGTGCCGCGACCCAGGGAACGGCTTTCTTT. This gives the protein CSAATQGTAFF.

The genes are TRBV30 and TRBJ2-5; 7 positions agree with TRBD1. J gave up 2 bases and V 7 bases, and 7 bases lay outside the gene matches. Germline CDR1 GTSNPN, CDR2 SVGIG (reference sequence). The CDR3 runs to 13 residues. The CDR3 DNA reads as TGTGCCTTGGAAAGGGACAGACAAGAGACCCAGTACTTC. As protein: CALERDRQETQYF.

The rearrangement links TRBV4-3 to TRBJ2-7, with D possibly TRBD2 on 6 matching bases. The germline V and J ends were trimmed by 4 bases and 0 bases, with 16 bases remaining between them. This CDR3 region has 16 residues. Germline loops: CDR1 LGHNA, CDR2 YSLEER. The CDR3 here is CASSLSRDSSSYEQYF. CDR3 coding DNA: TGCGCCAGCAGCCTGTCCCGGGACTCAAGCTCCTACGAGCAGTACTTC.

V gene TRBV11-3 combines with J gene TRBJ1-2; a possible D gene is TRBD1 (6 bases). Germline assignment: CDR1 SGHNT and CDR2 YENEEA. The V gene lost 2 bases and the J gene lost 8 bases, with 9 bases spanning the gap. This CDR3 is 12 amino acids long. The CDR3 nucleotides are TGTGCCAGCAGCTTATGGGGGGGCGGCTACACCTTC. Protein sequence: CASSLWGGGYTF. The full variable domain, its missing parts supplied by reference TRBV11-3 and TRBJ1-2, is EAGVVQSPRYKIIEKKQPVAFWCNPISGHNTLYWYLQNLGQGPELLIRYENEEAVDDSQLPKDRFSAERLKGVDSTLKIQPAELGDSAVYLCASSLWGGGYTFGSGTRLTVV.

This clone has a handful of counts. The chain links TRBV6-6 to TRBJ1-1, with D perhaps matching TRBD1 (5 bases). Germline CDR1 is MNHNY and CDR2 is SVGAGI (reference sequence). The CDR3 runs 14 residues. V was shortened by 2 bases and J by 1 base, with 8 bases between the two germline ends. CDR3 region: CASSYQGWNTEAFF. DNA for the CDR3: TGTGCCAGCAGTTACCAGGGCTGGAACACTGAAGCTTTCTTT.

Regarding this clone: Because the CDR3 is missing its conserved closing phenylalanine or tryptophan, this is likely a read error. V gene TRBV7-2 combines with J gene TRBJ2-7; D is uncertain. V was cut by 1 base and J by 7 bases, with 11 bases left in between. This CDR3 comprises 13 residues. The germline CDR1 and CDR2 sequences are SGHTA and FQGNSA. The CDR3 loop reads CASSLGGALEQYL. The DNA for the CDR3 is TGTGCCAGCAGCTTAGGCGGAGCGTTGGAGCAGTACCTC.

V and J are TRBV19 and TRBJ1-1; 8 bases match TRBD1. The CDR3 sequence is 14 residues long. The germline gives CDR1 LNHDA, CDR2 SQIVND (reference sequence). The trim removed 8 bases at V and 3 bases at J, leaving 8 bases unmatched. DNA of the CDR3: TGTGCCAGTCGGACAGGGTACGGTGACACTGAAGCTTTCTTT. Translating gives CASRTGYGDTEAFF.

CDR3 region: CASSLLGATYEQYF. CDR3 nucleotides: TGCGCCAGCAGCCTCCTGGGGGCGACCTACGAGCAGTACTTC. The gene calls are TRBV5-1 and TRBJ2-7; D is perhaps TRBD1 (6 bases). The CDR3 extends over 14 amino acids. Germline CDR1 and CDR2: SGHRS and YFSETQ. Trimming left V 4 bases short and J 2 bases short, with 13 bases between.

The rearrangement joins TRBV29-1 to TRBJ1-2; TRBD1 agrees at 8 bases. The V gene's germline CDR1 is SQVTM and CDR2 ANQGSEA. The CDR3 loop spans 11 amino acids. The junction had 1 base not matched to a gene; V was cut back by 4 bases and J by 6 bases. The CDR3 reads CSVATGDGYTF. The CDR3 DNA follows: TGCAGCGTTGCGACAGGGGATGGCTACACCTTC.